Each of the 6 T cell receptor beta chains below was sequenced from the same sample in a study of cytomegalovirus exposure and HLA in healthy donors. Amplification used 60 Vbeta primers and 13 Jbeta primers. The data were produced by immunoSEQ multiplex PCR, yet TCRdb's version contains in-frame clones alone and is incomplete. Of 150,000 to 200,000 clones listed, about 80% are singletons. Sequencing was carried out using PBMCs. These receptors came from a man younger than 30 in good health and CMV-seropositive.

V gene TRBV5-6 combines with J gene TRBJ1-2; D unresolved. Germline V gene lookup returns CDR1 SGHDT and CDR2 YYEEEE. V lost 7 bases and J lost 1, with 11 bases in between. The CDR3 is made up of 13 amino acids. DNA for the CDR3: TGTGCCAGCGGCAGGATCAATAACTATGGCTACACCTTC. This sequence encodes CASGRINNYGYTF.

This clone was picked up many times. The V call is TRBV28, the J call TRBJ1-1; D is unresolved. V was cut by 6 bases and J by 5 bases, with 10 bases left in between. The CDR3 length is 12 residues. Germline V CDR1 and CDR2: MDHEN, SYDVKM. The CDR3 bases are TGTGCCAGCAGCACGGTTAGAACTGAAGCTTTCTTT. This gives the protein CASSTVRTEAFF.

This clone was detected only a few times. The chain links TRBV25-1 to TRBJ1-4; the match to TRBD1 covers 8 bases. The germline CDR1 and CDR2 sequences are MGHDK and SYGVNS. The trim removed 7 bases at V and 7 bases at J, leaving 8 bases unmatched. The CDR3 is 14 residues long. Written as DNA, the CDR3 is TGTGCCAGCACCGACAGGGGCGGGAGTGAAAAACTGTTTTTT. This gives the protein CASTDRGGSEKLFF.

The CDR3 coding sequence is TGTGCCAGCAGTGGGGGGGGAATAGACTATGGCTACACCTTC. It translates to CASSGGGIDYGYTF. The V gene is TRBV6-1, the J gene TRBJ1-2, with a tentative D call TRBD1 (5 bases). Germline CDR1 and CDR2: MNHNS and SASEGT. Trimming removed 4 bases from V and 3 bases from J, with 12 bases in between. This CDR3 is built from 14 residues.

This chain joins TRBV6-1 and TRBJ1-1; possible D gene TRBD1, 6 bases. The CDR3 contains 14 residues. Germline loops: CDR1 MNHNS, CDR2 SASEGT. Trimming took 3 bases from V and 6 from J, leaving 14 bases between them. CDR3 sequence reads: CASSDRRGGAEAFF. The CDR3 coding sequence is TGTGCCAGCAGTGACCGTCGTGGGGGCGCTGAAGCTTTCTTT.

The CDR3 bases are TGTGCCAGCAGTTGGGCACTCAGCACAGATACGCAGTATTTT. This encodes CASSWALSTDTQYF. The chain employs TRBV28 and TRBJ2-3; D ambiguous. V lost 4 bases to trimming and J lost 0 bases, with 8 bases between them. The germline V gene has CDR1 MDHEN and CDR2 SYDVKM. The length of the CDR3 is 14 residues.